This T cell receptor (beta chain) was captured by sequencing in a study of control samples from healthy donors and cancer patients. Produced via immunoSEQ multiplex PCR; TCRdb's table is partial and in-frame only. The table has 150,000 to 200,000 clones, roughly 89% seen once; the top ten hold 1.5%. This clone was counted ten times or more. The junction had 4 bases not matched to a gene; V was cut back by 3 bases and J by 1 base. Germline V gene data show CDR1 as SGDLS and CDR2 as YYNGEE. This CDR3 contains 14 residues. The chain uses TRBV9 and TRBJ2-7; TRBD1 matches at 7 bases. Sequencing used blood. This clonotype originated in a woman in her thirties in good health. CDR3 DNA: TGTGCCAGCAGCGAGGGGACAGTTTCCTACGAGCAGTACTTC. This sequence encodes CASSEGTVSYEQYF.